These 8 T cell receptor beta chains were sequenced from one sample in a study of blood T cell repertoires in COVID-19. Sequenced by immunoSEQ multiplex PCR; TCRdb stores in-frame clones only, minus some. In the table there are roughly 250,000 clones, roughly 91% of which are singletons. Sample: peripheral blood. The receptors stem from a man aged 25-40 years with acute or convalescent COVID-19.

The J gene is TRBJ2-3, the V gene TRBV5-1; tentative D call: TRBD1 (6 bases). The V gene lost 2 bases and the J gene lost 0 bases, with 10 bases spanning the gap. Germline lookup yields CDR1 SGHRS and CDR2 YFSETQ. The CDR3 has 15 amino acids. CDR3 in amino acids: CASSLLQGSTDTQYF. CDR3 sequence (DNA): TGCGCCAGCAGCTTACTACAGGGTAGCACAGATACGCAGTATTTT.

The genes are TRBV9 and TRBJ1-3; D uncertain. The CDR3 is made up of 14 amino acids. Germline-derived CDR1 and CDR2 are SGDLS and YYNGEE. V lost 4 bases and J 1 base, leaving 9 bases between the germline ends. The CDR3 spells CASSLSWSGNTIYF. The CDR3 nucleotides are TGTGCCAGCAGCCTAAGTTGGTCTGGAAACACCATATATTTT.

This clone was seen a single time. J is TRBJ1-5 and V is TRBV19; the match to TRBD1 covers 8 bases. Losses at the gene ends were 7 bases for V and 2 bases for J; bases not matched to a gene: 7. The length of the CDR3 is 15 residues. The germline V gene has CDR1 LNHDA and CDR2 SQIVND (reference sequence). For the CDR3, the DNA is TGTGCCAGTACCGACAGGGGATGGGGCAATCAGCCCCAGCATTTT. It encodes CASTDRGWGNQPQHF.

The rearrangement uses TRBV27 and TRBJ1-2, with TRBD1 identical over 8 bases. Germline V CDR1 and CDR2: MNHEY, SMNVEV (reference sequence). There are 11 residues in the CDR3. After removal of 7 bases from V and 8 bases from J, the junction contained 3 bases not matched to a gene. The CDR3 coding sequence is TGTGCCAGCACAGGGGGCGGCGGCTACACCTTC. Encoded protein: CASTGGGGYTF.

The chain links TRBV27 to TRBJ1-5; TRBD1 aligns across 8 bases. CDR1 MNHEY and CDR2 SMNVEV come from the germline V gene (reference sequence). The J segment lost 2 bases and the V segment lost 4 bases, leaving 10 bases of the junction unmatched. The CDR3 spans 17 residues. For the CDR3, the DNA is TGTGCCAGCAGTTCCATTGGGACAGGCAGGGGCAATCAGCCCCAGCATTTT. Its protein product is CASSSIGTGRGNQPQHF.

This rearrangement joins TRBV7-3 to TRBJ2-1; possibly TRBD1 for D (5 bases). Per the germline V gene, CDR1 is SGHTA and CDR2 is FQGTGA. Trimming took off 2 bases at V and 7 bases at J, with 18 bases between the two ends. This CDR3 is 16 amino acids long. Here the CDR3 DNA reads TGTGCCAGCAGCTTACGAGTCGGTACAGGAAAAAATGAGCAGTTCTTC. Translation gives CASSLRVGTGKNEQFF. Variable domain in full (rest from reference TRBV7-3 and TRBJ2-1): GAGVSQTPSNKVTEKGKYVELRCDPISGHTALYWYRQSLGQGPEFLIYFQGTGAADDSGLPNDRFFAVRPEGSVSTLKIQRTERGDSAVYLCASSLRVGTGKNEQFFGPGTRLTVL.

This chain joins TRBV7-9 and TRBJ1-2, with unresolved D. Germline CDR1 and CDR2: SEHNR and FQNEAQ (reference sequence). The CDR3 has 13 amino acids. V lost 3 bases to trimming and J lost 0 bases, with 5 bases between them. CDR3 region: CASSFRANYGYTF. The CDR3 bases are TGTGCCAGCAGCTTCCGAGCTAACTATGGCTACACCTTC.

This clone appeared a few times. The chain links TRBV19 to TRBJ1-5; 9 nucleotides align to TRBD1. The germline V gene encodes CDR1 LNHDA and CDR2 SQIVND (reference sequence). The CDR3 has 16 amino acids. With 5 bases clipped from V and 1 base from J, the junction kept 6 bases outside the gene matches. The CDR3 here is CASSLGTGRSNQPQHF. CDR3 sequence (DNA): TGTGCCAGTAGTCTAGGGACAGGGAGGAGCAATCAGCCCCAGCATTTT. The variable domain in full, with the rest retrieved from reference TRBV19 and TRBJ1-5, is DGGITQSPKYLFRKEGQNVTLSCEQNLNHDAMYWYRQDPGQGLRLIYYSQIVNDFQKGDIAEGYSVSREKKESFPLTVTSAQKNPTAFYLCASSLGTGRSNQPQHFGDGTRLSIL.